One sample yielded the 17 T cell receptor beta chains listed below, sequenced in a study of T cells in Graves' hyperthyroidism and ophthalmopathy. TCR beta CDR3 regions were amplified from RNA. With the HTBI primer set, the TCR CDR3 went through a first round of RT-PCR. TCRdb reprocessed the multiplex PCR reads via MiXCR and lists one record per CDR3 protein. The sample comprises around 270,000 distinct CDR3 sequences, approximately 19% of which are singletons, and about two fifths rests with the top ten. The sample consisted of blood. The receptors were sampled from a man over 45 with Graves' ophthalmopathy.

The sample holds many counts of this clonotype. The CDR3 is CSARDLNEKLFF. The CDR3 nucleotides read TGCAGTGCTAGAGATTTAAATGAAAAACTGTTTTTT. The V gene is TRBV20-1, the J gene TRBJ1-4, with D hard to call. V was trimmed by 0 bases and J by 5 bases, leaving 4 bases between them. The CDR3 runs 12 residues. Germline CDR1 and CDR2: DFQATT and SNEGSKA (reference sequence).

This clonotype was counted at least ten times. V and J are TRBV9 and TRBJ2-2, with D possibly matching TRBD1 (5 bases). CDR1 and CDR2 (germline): SGDLS, YYNGEE. This CDR3 comprises 15 residues. V was clipped by 4 bases and J by 3 bases, with 13 bases between them. The CDR3 DNA reads TGTGCCAGCAGCCGCGACCTAGGGGACACCGGGGAGCTGTTTTTT. It encodes CASSRDLGDTGELFF. Filled out from reference TRBV9 and TRBJ2-2, the complete variable domain reads DSGVTQTPKHLITATGQRVTLRCSPRSGDLSVYWYQQSLDQGLQFLIQYYNGEERAKGNILERFSAQQFPDLHSELNLSSLELGDSALYFCASSRDLGDTGELFFGEGSRLTVL.

The chain recombines TRBV28 with TRBJ1-4; D perhaps matches TRBD1 (6 bases). V lost 11 bases and J lost 3, with 13 bases in between. Per the germline V gene, CDR1 is MDHEN and CDR2 is SYDVKM. The CDR3 covers 13 residues. CDR3 sequence (DNA): TGTGCCGTTCTCGGACAGTCTAATGAAAAACTGTTTTTT. Translated: CAVLGQSNEKLFF.

Concerning this clonotype itself: One base away lies a much larger clone, so this may be a sequencing read error. The J gene is TRBJ2-7, the V gene TRBV29-1; the D call may be TRBD1 or TRBD2 (7 bases each). CDR1 SQVTM and CDR2 ANQGSEA come from the germline V gene. The CDR3 has 14 amino acids. The CDR3 DNA follows: TGCAGCGTTGGTCAGGGGGGGAGCTCCTGCGAGCAGTACTTC. Translation gives CSVGQGGSSCEQYF.

This clonotype was detected ten times or more. The chain employs TRBV5-1 and TRBJ2-1; D not certain. The germline V and J ends were trimmed by 1 base and 2 bases, with 4 bases remaining between them. The CDR3 has 13 amino acids. CDR1 and CDR2 from the germline V gene are SGHRS and YFSETQ. The CDR3 sequence: CASSLSTYNEQFF. The DNA of the CDR3 is TGCGCCAGCAGCTTGTCCACCTACAATGAGCAGTTCTTC.

The rearrangement joins TRBV4-2 to TRBJ2-1; D remains ambiguous. Germline V gene sequence: CDR1 LGHNA, CDR2 YNFKEQ. This CDR3 region has 16 residues. V was clipped by 4 bases and J by 1 base, with 14 bases between them. The CDR3 loop reads CASSRATLISYNEQFF. The CDR3, as DNA: TGTGCCAGCAGCCGAGCTACCCTCATATCCTACAATGAGCAGTTCTTC.

This clonotype was seen only a few times. This chain joins TRBV7-9 and TRBJ2-3, with TRBD2 matching over 8 bases. The junction had 10 bases not matched to a gene; V was cut back by 5 bases and J by 6 bases. The CDR3 totals 15 residues. In germline, CDR1 is SEHNR, CDR2 FQNEAQ (reference sequence). The CDR3 DNA follows: TGTGCCAGCAGCCCCAAGGGGACTAGTGGGGATACGCAGTATTTT. Amino acid sequence: CASSPKGTSGDTQYF.

The table lists this clonotype with a few counts. The chain joins TRBV24-1 to TRBJ2-3, with TRBD1 matching 11 bases. Germline V gene lookup returns CDR1 KGHDR and CDR2 SFDVKD. Trimming took 2 bases from V and 4 from J; bases not matched to a gene: 4. The CDR3 spans 16 residues. The CDR3 bases are TGTGCCACCAGTGATTCCCGGGACAGGGGGGCAGATACGCAGTATTTT. It translates to CATSDSRDRGADTQYF.

The chain employs TRBV13 and TRBJ2-7; 11 bases are shared with TRBD2. The V and J ends lost 5 bases and 7 bases, in that order; junction bases with no gene match: 10. This CDR3 is 15 amino acids long. Germline values: CDR1 PRHDT, CDR2 FYEKMQ (reference sequence). The CDR3 nucleotides read TGTGCCAGCAGCCCCCGGGGTAGCGGGAGGGAAGAGCAGTACTTC. Translated, it gives CASSPRGSGREEQYF.

This clonotype appeared many times. This rearrangement joins TRBV28 to TRBJ1-2; 10 bases fit TRBD1. V dropped 6 bases and J dropped 5; count of bases not matched to a gene: 9. The CDR3 is 15 amino acids. Germline V gives CDR1 MDHEN, CDR2 SYDVKM. The CDR3 DNA is TGTGCCAGCAGCCTTACGGGACAGGGGAATTATGGCTACACCTTC. Its translation: CASSLTGQGNYGYTF.

In this sample, this clonotype turned up many times. The chain employs TRBV29-1 and TRBJ2-7; 7 nucleotides line up with TRBD1. CDR1 SQVTM and CDR2 ANQGSEA come from the germline V gene. The CDR3 is 15 residues long. V dropped 3 bases and J dropped 0; count of bases not matched to a gene: 8. The CDR3 nucleotides read TGCAGCGTTGAGGACCCGGGACAGACCTCCTACGAGCAGTACTTC. This sequence encodes CSVEDPGQTSYEQYF.

This clonotype was seen many times. The chain has TRBV30 and TRBJ2-3; D is unresolved. The germline gives CDR1 GTSNPN, CDR2 SVGIG (reference sequence). The CDR3 runs to 15 residues. Trimming cost V 0 bases and J 5 bases, with 15 bases left between them. CDR3 region: CAWSVSPARGDTQYF. Written as DNA, the CDR3 is TGTGCCTGGAGTGTATCCCCGGCCCGAGGAGATACGCAGTATTTT.

Remarks on this clonotype: Relative to the germline gene, one junction end is altered; a read error may explain this. The chain combines TRBV6-1 with TRBJ2-7; no clear D gene. CDR1 and CDR2 from the germline V gene are MNHNS and SASEGT. CDR3 length: 11 residues. For the CDR3, the DNA is TGTGCCAGCAGGGAAGTCTACGAGCAGTACTTC. It specifies CASREVYEQYF.

This clonotype was found many times. The chain has TRBV6-1 and TRBJ1-2; TRBD1 matches 8 bases. This CDR3 has 14 residues. Per the germline V gene, CDR1 is MNHNS and CDR2 is SASEGT. V shed 11 bases, J shed 2 bases, and the junction held 10 bases outside the gene matches. In DNA, the CDR3 is TGTGCCTGCAAAGGGACAGGCCGAAACTATGGCTACACCTTC. It is translated as CACKGTGRNYGYTF.

This clonotype appeared a few times. Here the CDR3 DNA reads TGTGCCAGCACCCGACAGGGGAGGTACGAGCAGTACTTC. It encodes CASTRQGRYEQYF. This rearrangement joins TRBV12-3 or TRBV12-4 to TRBJ2-7; 8 nucleotides line up with TRBD1. The CDR3 totals 13 residues. Trimming took 7 bases from V and 4 from J; bases not matched to a gene: 6.

The genes are TRBV5-6 and TRBJ2-1; no reliable D call. CDR3 length: 14 amino acids. The V end was cut by 1 base, the J end by 5 bases, with 10 bases between. Looked up from germline, CDR1 is SGHDT and CDR2 is YYEEEE. CDR3 DNA: TGTGCCAGCAGCTTGTGGCCCAACCACAATGAGCAGTTCTTC. Translating gives CASSLWPNHNEQFF.

This clonotype has a count of ten or more. V usage is TRBV18 and J usage is TRBJ2-6; TRBD1 might be the D (5 bases). Trimming shortened V by 3 bases and J by 0 bases, and 9 bases separated the two germline ends. Germline CDR1 is KGHSH and CDR2 is LQKENI. This CDR3 comprises 16 residues. The CDR3 spells CASSPAGRSGANVLTF. Here the CDR3 DNA reads TGTGCCAGCTCACCGGCAGGGCGCTCTGGGGCCAACGTCCTGACTTTC.